This TCR beta chain was identified in a study of Ad26.COV2.S vaccination and SARS-CoV-2 variants. Notes on the study in general: Post-vaccination spike-specific CD8+ and CD4+ T cell responses reportedly had substantial breadth.

Per the germline V gene, CDR1 is MNHEY and CDR2 is SMNVEV (reference sequence). The CDR3 has 15 residues. The trim removed 5 bases at V and 6 bases at J, leaving 12 bases unmatched. Treatment indicated: about 20 received Ad26.COV2.S at low or high dose, single or two shots; several received placebo; per-sample allocation not given. The samples date from day 63 after the first vaccine or placebo injection. Here immunoSEQ multiplex PCR was the method, and the copy in TCRdb shows in-frame clones only, minus some. In the table there are nearly 400,000 clones, about 89% of which are singletons. Details on this clone: Antigen unknown.

Here the sequenced sample was peripheral blood, taken in a trial of Ad26.COV2.S vaccine versus placebo. The V gene is TRBV27, the J gene TRBJ1-2; TRBD1 matches at 7 bases. The TCR was taken from a person between 18 and 65 years old who received the Ad26.COV2.S COVID-19 vaccine or a placebo. The CDR3 DNA follows: TGTGCCAGCAGTCCCTTAGGGACAGATCCTCATGGCTACACCTTC. This sequence encodes CASSPLGTDPHGYTF.